This entry lists 22 T cell receptor beta chains sequenced from one sample in a study of CD8 T cells in Susac syndrome. Random-hexamer reverse transcription was applied to 0.5 to 1 ug RNA. TCRdb used MiXCR to reprocess the immunoSEQ multiplex PCR reads, holding one entry per CDR3 protein. The sample has some 97,000 distinct CDR3 sequences, about 95% seen once; the top ten hold 0.25% to 0.35%. The sample was CD8+ T cells from PBMCs. Receptor source: a human donor with Susac syndrome.

This rearrangement joins TRBV20-1 to TRBJ2-3; maybe TRBD2 (6 bases). Germline CDR1 is DFQATT and CDR2 is SNEGSKA (reference sequence). The CDR3 totals 13 residues. Trimming left V 0 bases short and J 5 bases short, with 9 bases between. The CDR3 here is CSARDPGVDTQYF. In DNA form, the CDR3 reads TGCAGTGCTAGAGATCCGGGGGTAGATACGCAGTATTTT.

The chain recombines TRBV18 with TRBJ1-2; D is unresolved. V was shortened by 0 bases and J by 4 bases, with 12 bases between the two germline ends. This CDR3 comprises 15 residues. The germline gives CDR1 KGHSH, CDR2 LQKENI. The chain's CDR3 is CASSPPTDTIYGYTF. The CDR3 DNA follows: TGTGCCAGCTCACCACCGACCGACACGATCTATGGCTACACCTTC.

The rearrangement links TRBV11-2 to TRBJ2-5; 8 bases are shared with TRBD1. Losses at the gene ends were 1 base for V and 5 bases for J; bases not matched to a gene: 6. Germline values: CDR1 SGHAT, CDR2 FQNNGV. The CDR3 spans 15 residues. The CDR3 loop is CASSLAPRQGETQYF. The DNA of the CDR3 is TGTGCCAGCAGCTTAGCCCCGAGACAGGGGGAGACCCAGTACTTC.

CDR3 residues: CASSLDGPHYEQYF. The DNA for the CDR3 is TGTGCCAGCAGCTTAGACGGTCCCCACTACGAGCAGTACTTC. The rearrangement links TRBV7-2 to TRBJ2-7; no reliable D call. In germline, CDR1 is SGHTA, CDR2 FQGNSA. The V end was cut by 1 base, the J end by 3 bases, with 10 bases between. This CDR3 has 14 residues.

This clonotype has a single count. The CDR3 sequence: CSVVFPEAYGYTF. The DNA of the CDR3 is TGCAGCGTTGTGTTCCCGGAGGCCTATGGCTACACCTTC. The genes are TRBV29-1 and TRBJ1-2; D unclear. The CDR3 has 13 residues. Trimming pared 4 bases from V and 4 bases from J, leaving 13 bases between. Germline values: CDR1 SQVTM, CDR2 ANQGSEA.

The chain uses TRBV2 and TRBJ2-5; weak D call: TRBD1 (6 bases). Trimming removed 8 bases from V and 1 base from J, with 8 bases in between. Germline CDR1 and CDR2: SNHLY and FYNNEI. The CDR3 covers 12 residues. The CDR3 sequence is CASRDTQETQYF. The CDR3 coding sequence is TGTGCCAGCCGGGACACCCAAGAGACCCAGTACTTC.

The chain uses TRBV14 and TRBJ2-1; 11 bases map to TRBD2. V lost 4 bases to trimming and J lost 8 bases; unmatched junction nucleotides: 7. The CDR3 is 15 residues long. Germline-derived CDR1 and CDR2 are SGHDN and FVKESK. The CDR3 region is CASSLGTSGMDEQFF. The CDR3 region has the DNA TGTGCCAGCAGCCTAGGGACTAGCGGTATGGATGAGCAGTTCTTC.

This chain connects TRBV6-5 to TRBJ2-2; D uncertain. Germline V gene lookup returns CDR1 MNHEY and CDR2 SVGAGI. CDR3 length: 13 amino acids. The ends were cut back, 6 bases at V and 6 bases at J, with 11 bases in the middle. The CDR3 protein is CASSLTLPGELFF. The CDR3 region has the DNA TGTGCCAGCAGCCTCACGCTTCCCGGGGAGCTGTTTTTT.

The chain recombines TRBV20-1 with TRBJ2-7; 8 bases agree with TRBD1. The CDR3 runs 14 residues. CDR1 DFQATT and CDR2 SNEGSKA come from the germline V gene (reference sequence). V was pared by 6 bases and J by 5 bases, with 12 bases of the junction left unmatched. CDR3 amino acids: CSASGGRDMDEQYF. Written as DNA, the CDR3 is TGCAGTGCCTCAGGGGGCAGGGATATGGACGAGCAGTACTTC.

This sequence joins TRBV12-3 or TRBV12-4 and TRBJ1-1; D may be TRBD1 (5 bases). CDR3 length: 12 residues. Trimming pared 5 bases from V and 4 bases from J, leaving 8 bases between. The CDR3 here is CASSPGTTEAFF. The CDR3 DNA sequence: TGTGCCAGCAGTCCCGGGACCACTGAAGCTTTCTTT.

This chain uses TRBV29-1 with TRBJ2-7; a weak D match, TRBD2 (6 bases). CDR1 and CDR2 (germline): SQVTM, ANQGSEA. Trimming removed 4 bases from V and 6 bases from J, with 16 bases in between. The length of the CDR3 is 13 residues. Here the CDR3 reads CSVGPEGWGEQYF. The DNA of the CDR3 is TGCAGCGTTGGGCCGGAGGGTTGGGGCGAGCAGTACTTC.

This clonotype showed up just once. V is TRBV12-3 or TRBV12-4 and J is TRBJ1-1; D gene unclear. The germline V and J ends were trimmed by 1 base and 4 bases, with 7 bases remaining between them. CDR3 length: 13 amino acids. The CDR3 sequence is CASSLVMSTEAFF. DNA of the CDR3: TGTGCCAGCAGTTTAGTCATGAGCACTGAAGCTTTCTTT.

This chain uses TRBV24-1 with TRBJ2-2; no definite D call. Trimming left V 4 bases short and J 2 bases short, with 10 bases between. This CDR3 comprises 15 residues. The germline gives CDR1 KGHDR, CDR2 SFDVKD. The CDR3 spells CATSDDATNTGELFF. In DNA form, the CDR3 reads TGTGCCACCAGTGACGACGCAACAAACACCGGGGAGCTGTTTTTT.

The CDR3 DNA is TGCAGTGCTAGGACTAGCGGGGACTACGAGCAGTACTTC. Its protein is CSARTSGDYEQYF. The chain joins TRBV20-1 to TRBJ2-7; TRBD2 matches at 11 bases. CDR1 and CDR2 from the germline V gene are DFQATT and SNEGSKA (reference sequence). CDR3 length: 13 residues. V shed 3 bases, J shed 3 bases, and the junction held 1 base outside the gene matches.

The V gene is TRBV20-1, the J gene TRBJ2-7, with D possibly being TRBD2 (5 bases). CDR1 and CDR2 from the germline V gene are DFQATT and SNEGSKA (reference sequence). This CDR3 spans 14 amino acids. Trimming took off 5 bases at V and 5 bases at J, with 19 bases between the two ends. The CDR3 protein is CSAFLPRGGHEQYF. The CDR3 DNA reads as TGCAGTGCTTTTCTGCCCCGGGGTGGCCACGAGCAGTACTTC.

This chain uses TRBV20-1 with TRBJ2-7; 8 bases line up with TRBD1. This CDR3 comprises 13 residues. Germline CDR1 is DFQATT and CDR2 is SNEGSKA (reference sequence). V lost 2 bases, J lost 3 bases, and 3 bases stayed unmatched. The CDR3 region has the DNA TGCAGTGCTAGAAGACAGGGGTACTACGAGCAGTACTTC. Its protein product is CSARRQGYYEQYF.

The chain links TRBV5-1 to TRBJ2-7, with 9 bases identical to TRBD1. The CDR3 consists of 14 residues. With 6 bases clipped from V and 3 bases from J, the junction kept 7 bases outside the gene matches. The germline CDR1 and CDR2 sequences are SGHRS and YFSETQ. The DNA of the CDR3 is TGCGCCAGCACTTCGGGACAGGGAAACTACGAGCAGTACTTC. Translating gives CASTSGQGNYEQYF. The variable domain in full, with the rest retrieved from reference TRBV5-1 and TRBJ2-7, is KAGVTQTPRYLIKTRGQQVTLSCSPISGHRSVSWYQQTPGQGLQFLFEYFSETQRNKGNFPGRFSGRQFSNSRSEMNVSTLELGDSALYLCASTSGQGNYEQYFGPGTRLTVT.

The V and J genes are TRBV11-2 and TRBJ2-1; TRBD1 agrees at 8 bases. The CDR3 loop spans 17 amino acids. J gave up 6 bases and V 0 bases, and 10 bases lay outside the gene matches. Per the germline V gene, CDR1 is SGHAT and CDR2 is FQNNGV. CDR3 in amino acids: CASSLDPDRGPSNEQFF. The CDR3 bases are TGTGCCAGCAGCTTAGACCCTGACAGGGGCCCCTCCAATGAGCAGTTCTTC.

The chain is built from TRBV13 and TRBJ2-1; D remains ambiguous. V was trimmed by 7 bases and J by 8 bases, leaving 15 bases between them. Germline values: CDR1 PRHDT, CDR2 FYEKMQ (reference sequence). CDR3 size: 13 residues. CDR3 nucleotides: TGTGCCAGCACCTCGTCCCAGTCCGATGAGCAGTTCTTC. Amino acid sequence: CASTSSQSDEQFF.

This chain connects TRBV12-3 or TRBV12-4 to TRBJ2-7; 7 bases fit TRBD2. The CDR3 contains 14 residues. V lost 6 bases to trimming and J lost 1 base; unmatched junction nucleotides: 6. CDR3 DNA: TGTGCCAGCAGGGAAGCGGGAACGTCCTACGAGCAGTACTTC. Protein: CASREAGTSYEQYF.

The J gene is TRBJ2-1, the V gene TRBV7-9; D not resolved. Germline V gene lookup returns CDR1 SEHNR and CDR2 FQNEAQ (reference sequence). The CDR3 consists of 10 residues. The ends were cut back, 2 bases at V and 10 bases at J, with 3 bases in the middle. CDR3 nucleotides: TGTGCCAGCAGCTTAAAGGAGCAGTTCTTC. Translation: CASSLKEQFF.

V and J are TRBV11-1 and TRBJ2-1; 11 bases are a match to TRBD2. Trimming cost V 3 bases and J 3 bases; bases outside gene matches: 1. This CDR3 contains 15 residues. Germline CDR1 is SGHAT and CDR2 is FQDESV (reference sequence). The CDR3 region has the DNA TGTGCCAGCAGCTTGGGACTAGCGGTCTACAATGAGCAGTTCTTC. Translating gives CASSLGLAVYNEQFF.